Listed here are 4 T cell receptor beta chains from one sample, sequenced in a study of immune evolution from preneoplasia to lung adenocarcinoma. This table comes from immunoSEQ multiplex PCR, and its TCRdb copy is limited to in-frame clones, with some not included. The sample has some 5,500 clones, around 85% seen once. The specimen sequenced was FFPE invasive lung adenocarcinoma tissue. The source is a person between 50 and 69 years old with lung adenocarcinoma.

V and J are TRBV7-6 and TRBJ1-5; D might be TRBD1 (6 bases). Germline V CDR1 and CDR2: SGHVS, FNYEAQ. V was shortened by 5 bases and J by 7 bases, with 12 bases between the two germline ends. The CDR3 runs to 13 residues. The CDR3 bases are TGTGCCAGCAGCACAAGGACAGACCAGCCCCAGCATTTT. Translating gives CASSTRTDQPQHF.

CDR3 amino acids: CASSTRGTSDGYTF. CDR3 sequence (DNA): TGTGCCAGCAGTACCAGGGGGACCTCGGATGGCTACACCTTC. The genes are TRBV2 and TRBJ1-2; TRBD1 matches 7 bases. Germline CDR1 is SNHLY and CDR2 is FYNNEI. The CDR3 spans 14 residues. The junction had 9 bases not matched to a gene; V was cut back by 5 bases and J by 6 bases.

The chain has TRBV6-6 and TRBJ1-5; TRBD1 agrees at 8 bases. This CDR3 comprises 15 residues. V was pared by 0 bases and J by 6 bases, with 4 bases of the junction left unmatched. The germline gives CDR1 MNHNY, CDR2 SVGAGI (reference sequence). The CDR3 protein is CASSYSGQGGQPQHF. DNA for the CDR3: TGTGCCAGCAGTTACTCCGGACAGGGAGGTCAGCCCCAGCATTTT.

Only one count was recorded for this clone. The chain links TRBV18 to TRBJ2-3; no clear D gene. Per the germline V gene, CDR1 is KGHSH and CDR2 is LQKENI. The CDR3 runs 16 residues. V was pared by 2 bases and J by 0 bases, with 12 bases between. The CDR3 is CASSPNPGASTDTQYF. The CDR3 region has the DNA TGTGCCAGCTCACCAAATCCAGGAGCTAGCACAGATACGCAGTATTTT.